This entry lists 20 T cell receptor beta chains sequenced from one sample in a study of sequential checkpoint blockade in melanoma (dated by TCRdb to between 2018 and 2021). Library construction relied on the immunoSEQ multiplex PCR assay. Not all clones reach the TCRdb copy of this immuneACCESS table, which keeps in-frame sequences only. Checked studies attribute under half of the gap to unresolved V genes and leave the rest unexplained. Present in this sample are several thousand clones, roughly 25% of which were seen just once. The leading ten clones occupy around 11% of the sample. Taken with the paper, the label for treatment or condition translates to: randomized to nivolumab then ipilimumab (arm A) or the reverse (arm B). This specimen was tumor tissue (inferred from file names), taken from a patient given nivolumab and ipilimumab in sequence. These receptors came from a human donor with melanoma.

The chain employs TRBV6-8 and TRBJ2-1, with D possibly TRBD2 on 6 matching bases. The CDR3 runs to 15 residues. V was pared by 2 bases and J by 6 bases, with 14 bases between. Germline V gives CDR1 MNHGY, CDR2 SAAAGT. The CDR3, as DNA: TGTGCCAGCAGTTACGGGACTCCCCGTCTCAATGAGCAGTTCTTC. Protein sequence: CASSYGTPRLNEQFF.

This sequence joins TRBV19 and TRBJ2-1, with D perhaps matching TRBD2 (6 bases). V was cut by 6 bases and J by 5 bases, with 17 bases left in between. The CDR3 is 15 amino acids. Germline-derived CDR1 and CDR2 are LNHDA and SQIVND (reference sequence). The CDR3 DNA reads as TGTGCCAGTAGGAGGAGACGGGACTGGGACAATGAGCAGTTCTTC. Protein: CASRRRRDWDNEQFF. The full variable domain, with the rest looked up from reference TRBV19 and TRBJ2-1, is DGGITQSPKYLFRKEGQNVTLSCEQNLNHDAMYWYRQDPGQGLRLIYYSQIVNDFQKGDIAEGYSVSREKKESFPLTVTSAQKNPTAFYLCASRRRRDWDNEQFFGPGTRLTVL.

The CDR3 spells CASSPRGGVARTDTQYF. The DNA of the CDR3 is TGTGCCAGCTCACCACGGGGAGGGGTCGCCCGCACAGATACGCAGTATTTT. This chain links TRBV18 with TRBJ2-3; TRBD2 agrees at 7 bases. V shed 1 base and J 1 base; nucleotides not matched to a gene: 8. The CDR3 extends over 17 amino acids. Per germline, CDR1 KGHSH and CDR2 LQKENI.

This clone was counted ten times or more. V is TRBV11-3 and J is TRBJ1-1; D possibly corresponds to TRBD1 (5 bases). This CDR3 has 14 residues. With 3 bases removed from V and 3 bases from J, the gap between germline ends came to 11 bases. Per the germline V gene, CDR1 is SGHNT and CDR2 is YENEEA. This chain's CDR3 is CASSLAVGDTEAFF. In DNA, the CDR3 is TGTGCCAGCAGCTTGGCGGTAGGGGACACTGAAGCTTTCTTT.

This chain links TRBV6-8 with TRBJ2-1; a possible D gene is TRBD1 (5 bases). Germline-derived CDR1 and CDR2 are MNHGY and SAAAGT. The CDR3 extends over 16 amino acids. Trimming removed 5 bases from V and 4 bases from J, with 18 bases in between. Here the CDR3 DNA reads TGTGCCAGCAGTCTCCAGGGTCCGATCGGATACAATGAGCAGTTCTTC. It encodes CASSLQGPIGYNEQFF.

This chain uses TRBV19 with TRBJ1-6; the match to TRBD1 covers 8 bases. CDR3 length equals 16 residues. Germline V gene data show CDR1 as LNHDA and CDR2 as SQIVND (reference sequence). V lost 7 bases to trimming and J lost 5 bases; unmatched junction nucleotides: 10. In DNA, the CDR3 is TGTGCCAGTAACCCCCGCCGGGACAGGCATAATTCACCCCTCCACTTT. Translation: CASNPRRDRHNSPLHF.

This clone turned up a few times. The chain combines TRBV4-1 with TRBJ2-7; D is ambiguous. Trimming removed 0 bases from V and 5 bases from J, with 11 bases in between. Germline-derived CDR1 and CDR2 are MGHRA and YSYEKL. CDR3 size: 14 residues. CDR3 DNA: TGCGCCAGCAGCCAAGATAAAGGTCGGGACGAGCAGTACTTC. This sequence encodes CASSQDKGRDEQYF.

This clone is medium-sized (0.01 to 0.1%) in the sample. This CDR3 is CASSLWTSGGEQYF. The CDR3 DNA is TGTGCCAGCAGTTTATGGACTAGCGGGGGCGAGCAGTACTTC. This sequence joins TRBV28 and TRBJ2-7; the match to TRBD2 covers 12 bases. This CDR3 region has 14 residues. The germline CDR1 and CDR2 sequences are MDHEN and SYDVKM. V was pared by 0 bases and J by 6 bases, with 0 bases of the junction left unmatched.

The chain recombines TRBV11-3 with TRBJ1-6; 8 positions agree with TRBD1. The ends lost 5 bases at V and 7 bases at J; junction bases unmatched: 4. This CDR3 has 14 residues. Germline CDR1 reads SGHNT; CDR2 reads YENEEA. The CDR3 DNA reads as TGTGCCAGCAGCAGAGCAGGGGGCAATTCACCCCTCCACTTT. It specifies CASSRAGGNSPLHF. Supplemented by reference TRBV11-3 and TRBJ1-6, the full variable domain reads EAGVVQSPRYKIIEKKQPVAFWCNPISGHNTLYWYLQNLGQGPELLIRYENEEAVDDSQLPKDRFSAERLKGVDSTLKIQPAELGDSAVYLCASSRAGGNSPLHFGNGTRLTVT.

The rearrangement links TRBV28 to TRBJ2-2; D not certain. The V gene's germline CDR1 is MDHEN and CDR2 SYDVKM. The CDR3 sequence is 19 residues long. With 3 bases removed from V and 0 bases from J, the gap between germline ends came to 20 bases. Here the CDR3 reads CASSLDLFHPYANTGELFF. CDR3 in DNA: TGTGCCAGCAGTTTGGATCTCTTCCACCCGTACGCGAACACCGGGGAGCTGTTTTTT. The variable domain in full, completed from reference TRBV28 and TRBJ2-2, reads DVKVTQSSRYLVKRTGEKVFLECVQDMDHENMFWYRQDPGLGLRLIYFSYDVKMKEKGDIPEGYSVSREKKERFSLILESASTNQTSMYLCASSLDLFHPYANTGELFFGEGSRLTVL.

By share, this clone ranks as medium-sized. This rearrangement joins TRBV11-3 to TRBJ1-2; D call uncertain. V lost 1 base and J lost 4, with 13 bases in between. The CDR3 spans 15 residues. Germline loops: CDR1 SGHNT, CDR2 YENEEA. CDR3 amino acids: CASSLGGNEAYGYTF. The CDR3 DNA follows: TGTGCCAGCAGCTTAGGAGGGAATGAAGCCTATGGCTACACCTTC. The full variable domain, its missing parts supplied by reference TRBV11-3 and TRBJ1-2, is EAGVVQSPRYKIIEKKQPVAFWCNPISGHNTLYWYLQNLGQGPELLIRYENEEAVDDSQLPKDRFSAERLKGVDSTLKIQPAELGDSAVYLCASSLGGNEAYGYTFGSGTRLTVV.

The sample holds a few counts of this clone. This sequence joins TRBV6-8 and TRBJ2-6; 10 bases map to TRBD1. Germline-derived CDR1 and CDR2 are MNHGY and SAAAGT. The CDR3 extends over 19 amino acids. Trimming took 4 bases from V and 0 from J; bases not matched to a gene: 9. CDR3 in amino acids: CASSSMTGGYFSGANVLTF. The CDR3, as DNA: TGTGCCAGCAGTTCCATGACAGGGGGCTACTTCTCTGGGGCCAACGTCCTGACTTTC.

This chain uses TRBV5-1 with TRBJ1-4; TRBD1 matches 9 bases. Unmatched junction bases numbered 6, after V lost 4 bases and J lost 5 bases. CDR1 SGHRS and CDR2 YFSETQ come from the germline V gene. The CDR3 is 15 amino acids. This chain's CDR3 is CASSPRTGENEKLFF. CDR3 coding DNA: TGCGCCAGCAGCCCCCGGACAGGGGAAAATGAAAAACTGTTTTTT.

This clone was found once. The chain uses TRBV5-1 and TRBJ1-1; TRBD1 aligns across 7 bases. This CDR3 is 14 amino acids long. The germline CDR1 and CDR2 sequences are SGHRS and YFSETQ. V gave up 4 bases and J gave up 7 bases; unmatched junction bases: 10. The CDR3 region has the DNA TGCGCCAGCAGCACGCGGACAGGAGACCGTGAAGCTTTCTTT. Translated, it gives CASSTRTGDREAFF.

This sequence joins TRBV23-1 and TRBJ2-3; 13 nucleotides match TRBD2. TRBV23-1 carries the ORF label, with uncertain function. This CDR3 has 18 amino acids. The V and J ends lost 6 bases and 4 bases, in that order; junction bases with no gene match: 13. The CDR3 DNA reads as TGCGCCAGCAGCCAAGAAGGCGGAACTAGCGGGGGGGCAGATACGCAGTATTTT. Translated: CASSQEGGTSGGADTQYF.

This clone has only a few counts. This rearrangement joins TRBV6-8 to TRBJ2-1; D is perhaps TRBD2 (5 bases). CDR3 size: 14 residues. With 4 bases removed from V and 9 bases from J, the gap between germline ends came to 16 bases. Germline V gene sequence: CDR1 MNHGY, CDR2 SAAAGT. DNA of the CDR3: TGTGCCAGCAGTTCCGCACTCGGGGAAGCTGAGCAGTTCTTC. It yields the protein CASSSALGEAEQFF.

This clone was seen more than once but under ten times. The DNA of the CDR3 is TGTGCCAGCAGTTACCAGTCGGGACAGGAGAACAACATTCAGTACTTC. This sequence encodes CASSYQSGQENNIQYF. This rearrangement joins TRBV6-7 to TRBJ2-4; 8 bases are shared with TRBD1. TRBV6-7 is known as an ORF, though its function is uncertain. The CDR3 sequence is 16 residues long. The J segment lost 7 bases and the V segment lost 2 bases, leaving 10 bases of the junction unmatched.

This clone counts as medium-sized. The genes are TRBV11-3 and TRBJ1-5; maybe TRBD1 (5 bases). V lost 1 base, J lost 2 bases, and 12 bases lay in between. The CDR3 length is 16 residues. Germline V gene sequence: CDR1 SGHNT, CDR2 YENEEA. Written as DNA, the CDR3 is TGTGCCAGCAGCTTAGTACGGGGGATGGGCAATCAGCCCCAGCATTTT. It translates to CASSLVRGMGNQPQHF.

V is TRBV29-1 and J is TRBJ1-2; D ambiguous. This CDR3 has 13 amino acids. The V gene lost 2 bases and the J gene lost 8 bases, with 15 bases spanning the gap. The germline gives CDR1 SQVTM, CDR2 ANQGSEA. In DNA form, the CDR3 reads TGCAGCGTTGAAAACGGAGGTAATCAGGGCTACACCTTC. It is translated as CSVENGGNQGYTF.

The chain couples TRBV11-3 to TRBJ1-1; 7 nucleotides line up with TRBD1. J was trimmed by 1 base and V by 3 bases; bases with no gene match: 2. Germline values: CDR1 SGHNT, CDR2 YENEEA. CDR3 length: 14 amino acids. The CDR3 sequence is CASSFGDRNTEAFF. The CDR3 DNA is TGTGCCAGCAGCTTTGGGGACAGGAACACTGAAGCTTTCTTT.